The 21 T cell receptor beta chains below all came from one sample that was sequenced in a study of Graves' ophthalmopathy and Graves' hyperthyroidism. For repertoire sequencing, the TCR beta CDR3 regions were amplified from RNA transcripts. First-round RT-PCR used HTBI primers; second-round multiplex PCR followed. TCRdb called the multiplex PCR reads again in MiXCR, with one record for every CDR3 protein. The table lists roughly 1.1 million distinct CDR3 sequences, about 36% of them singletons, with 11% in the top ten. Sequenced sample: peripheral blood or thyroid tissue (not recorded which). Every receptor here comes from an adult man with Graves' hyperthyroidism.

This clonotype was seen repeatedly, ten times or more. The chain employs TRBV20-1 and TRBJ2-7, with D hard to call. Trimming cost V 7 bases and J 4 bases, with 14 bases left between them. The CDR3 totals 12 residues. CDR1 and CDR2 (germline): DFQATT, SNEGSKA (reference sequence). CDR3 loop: CSGADDTYEQYF. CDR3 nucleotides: TGCAGTGGTGCAGACGATACGTACGAGCAGTACTTC.

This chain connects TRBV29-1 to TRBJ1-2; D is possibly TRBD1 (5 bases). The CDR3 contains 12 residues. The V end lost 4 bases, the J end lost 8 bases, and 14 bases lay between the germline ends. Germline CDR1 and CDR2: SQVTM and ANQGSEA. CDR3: CSVVGGVGGYTF. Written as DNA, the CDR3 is TGCAGCGTTGTCGGGGGGGTTGGCGGCTACACCTTC.

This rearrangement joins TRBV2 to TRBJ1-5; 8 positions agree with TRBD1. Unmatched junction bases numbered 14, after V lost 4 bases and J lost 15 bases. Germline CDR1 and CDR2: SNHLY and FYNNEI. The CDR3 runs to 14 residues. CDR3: CASSAGGALQPRHF. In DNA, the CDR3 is TGTGCCAGCAGTGCAGGGGGCGCGTTACAGCCTCGGCATTTT. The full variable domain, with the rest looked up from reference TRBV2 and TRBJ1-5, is EPEVTQTPSHQVTQMGQEVILRCVPISNHLYFYWYRQILGQKVEFLVSFYNNEISEKSEIFDDQFSVERPDGSNFTLKIRSTKLEDSAMYFCASSAGGALQPRHFGDGTRLSIL.

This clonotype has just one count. In DNA, the CDR3 is TGTGCCATCAGTAAATCCCGGGACAGGGCCTCCTATGGCTACACCTTC. Amino acid sequence: CAISKSRDRASYGYTF. The J gene is TRBJ1-2, the V gene TRBV10-3; TRBD1 aligns across 9 bases. The CDR3 consists of 16 residues. V was clipped by 5 bases and J by 4 bases; unmatched bases: 11. Germline V lookup: CDR1 ENHRY, CDR2 SYGVKD.

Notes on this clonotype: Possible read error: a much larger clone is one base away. CDR3 sequence reads: CAINPGQGNTGGLFF. In DNA, the CDR3 is TGTGCCATCAACCCGGGACAGGGCAACACCGGGGGGCTGTTTTTT. This chain uses TRBV10-3 with TRBJ2-2, with 9 bases fitting TRBD1. Germline V gene sequence: CDR1 ENHRY, CDR2 SYGVKD. CDR3 length equals 15 residues.

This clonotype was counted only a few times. CDR3 residues: CASSLFFMGGGQPQHF. The CDR3 bases are TGTGCCAGCAGCTTGTTTTTTATGGGGGGCGGTCAGCCCCAGCATTTT. The rearrangement joins TRBV5-6 to TRBJ1-5, with D possibly matching TRBD1 (6 bases). Germline V lookup: CDR1 SGHDT, CDR2 YYEEEE. There are 16 residues in the CDR3. V was clipped by 1 base and J by 6 bases, with 17 bases between them.

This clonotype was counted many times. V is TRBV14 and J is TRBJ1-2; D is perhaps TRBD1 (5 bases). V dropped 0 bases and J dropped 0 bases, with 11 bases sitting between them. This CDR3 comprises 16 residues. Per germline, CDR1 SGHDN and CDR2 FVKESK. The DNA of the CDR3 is TGTGCCAGCAGCCAAGATCCAGGGCCCTCTAACTATGGCTACACCTTC. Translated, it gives CASSQDPGPSNYGYTF.

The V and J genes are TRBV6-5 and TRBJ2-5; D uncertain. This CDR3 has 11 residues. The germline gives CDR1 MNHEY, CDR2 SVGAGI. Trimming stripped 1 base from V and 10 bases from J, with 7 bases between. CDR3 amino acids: CASSYLEYQYF. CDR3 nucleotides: TGTGCCAGCAGTTACTTGGAGTACCAGTACTTC.

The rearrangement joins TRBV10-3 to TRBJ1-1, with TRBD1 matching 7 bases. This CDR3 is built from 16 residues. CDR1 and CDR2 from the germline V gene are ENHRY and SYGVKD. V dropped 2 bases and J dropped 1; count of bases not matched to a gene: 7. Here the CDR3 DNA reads TGTGCCATCAGTGAGGTCCCGGGACAGTCGAACACTGAAGCTTTCTTT. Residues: CAISEVPGQSNTEAFF.

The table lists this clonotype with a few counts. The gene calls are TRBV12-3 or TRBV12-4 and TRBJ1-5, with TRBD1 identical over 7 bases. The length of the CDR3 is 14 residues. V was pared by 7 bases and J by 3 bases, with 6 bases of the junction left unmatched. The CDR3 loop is CASILGTVNQPQHF. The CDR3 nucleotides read TGTGCCAGCATCCTCGGGACAGTCAATCAGCCCCAGCATTTT.

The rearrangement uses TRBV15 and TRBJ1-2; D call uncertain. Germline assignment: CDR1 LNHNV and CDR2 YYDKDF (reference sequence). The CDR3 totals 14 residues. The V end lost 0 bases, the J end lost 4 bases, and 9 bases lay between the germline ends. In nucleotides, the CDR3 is TGTGCCACCAGCAGAGATGTCGGAGCCTATGGCTACACCTTC. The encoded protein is CATSRDVGAYGYTF. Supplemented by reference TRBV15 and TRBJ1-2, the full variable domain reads DAMVIQNPRYQVTQFGKPVTLSCSQTLNHNVMYWYQQKSSQAPKLLFHYYDKDFNNEADTPDNFQSRRPNTSFCFLDIRSPGLGDTAMYLCATSRDVGAYGYTFGSGTRLTVV.

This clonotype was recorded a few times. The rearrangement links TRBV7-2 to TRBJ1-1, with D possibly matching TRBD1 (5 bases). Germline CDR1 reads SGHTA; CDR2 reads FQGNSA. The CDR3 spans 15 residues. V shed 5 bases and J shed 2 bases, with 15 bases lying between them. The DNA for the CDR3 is TGTGCCAGCAGCCTGGGACCGAGAGTAAACACTGAAGCTTTCTTT. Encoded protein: CASSLGPRVNTEAFF.

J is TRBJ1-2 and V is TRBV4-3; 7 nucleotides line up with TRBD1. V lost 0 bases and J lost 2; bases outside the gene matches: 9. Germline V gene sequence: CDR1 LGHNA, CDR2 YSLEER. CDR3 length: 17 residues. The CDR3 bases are TGCGCCAGCAGCCAAGACTTCGGTGCGACAGGGAACTATGGCTACACCTTC. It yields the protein CASSQDFGATGNYGYTF.

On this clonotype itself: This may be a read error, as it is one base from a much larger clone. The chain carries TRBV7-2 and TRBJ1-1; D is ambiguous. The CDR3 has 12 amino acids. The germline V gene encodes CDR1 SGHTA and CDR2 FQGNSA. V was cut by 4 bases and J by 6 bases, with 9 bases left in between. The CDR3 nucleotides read TGTGCCAGCAGCTCGACTCTTGCTGAAGCTTTCTTT. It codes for CASSSTLAEAFF.

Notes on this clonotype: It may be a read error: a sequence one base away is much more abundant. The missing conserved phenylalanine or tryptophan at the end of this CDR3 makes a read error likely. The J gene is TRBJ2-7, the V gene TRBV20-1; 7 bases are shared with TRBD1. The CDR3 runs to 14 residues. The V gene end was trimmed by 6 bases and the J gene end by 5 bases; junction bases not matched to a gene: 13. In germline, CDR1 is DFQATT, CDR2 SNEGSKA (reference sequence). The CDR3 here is CSAETGTATDEQYL. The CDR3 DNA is TGCAGTGCCGAGACCGGGACAGCCACGGACGAGCAGTACCTC.

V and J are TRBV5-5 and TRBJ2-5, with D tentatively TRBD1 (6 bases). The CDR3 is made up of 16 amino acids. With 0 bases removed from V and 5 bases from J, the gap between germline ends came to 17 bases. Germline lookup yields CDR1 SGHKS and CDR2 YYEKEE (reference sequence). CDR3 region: CASSLASLQGLETQYF. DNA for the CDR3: TGTGCCAGCAGCTTGGCCAGCCTGCAGGGGTTGGAGACCCAGTACTTC. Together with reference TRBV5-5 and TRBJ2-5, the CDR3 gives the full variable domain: DAGVTQSPTHLIKTRGQQVTLRCSPISGHKSVSWYQQVLGQGPQFIFQYYEKEERGRGNFPDRFSARQFPNYSSELNVNALLLGDSALYLCASSLASLQGLETQYFGPGTRLLVL.

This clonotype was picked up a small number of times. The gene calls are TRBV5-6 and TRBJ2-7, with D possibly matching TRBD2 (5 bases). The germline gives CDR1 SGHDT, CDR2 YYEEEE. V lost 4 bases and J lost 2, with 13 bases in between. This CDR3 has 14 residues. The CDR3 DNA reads TGTGCCAGCAGCCTCGGACTGAAAACCTACGAGCAGTACTTC. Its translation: CASSLGLKTYEQYF.

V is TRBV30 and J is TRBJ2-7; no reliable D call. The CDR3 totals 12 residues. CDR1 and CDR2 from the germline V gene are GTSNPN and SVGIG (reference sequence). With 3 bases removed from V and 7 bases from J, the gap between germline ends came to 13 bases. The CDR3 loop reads CAWRKFLGEQYF. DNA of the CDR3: TGTGCCTGGAGAAAGTTTCTAGGAGAGCAGTACTTC. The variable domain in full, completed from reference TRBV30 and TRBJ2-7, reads SQTIHQWPATLVQPVGSPLSLECTVEGTSNPNLYWYRQAAGRGLQLLFYSVGIGQISSEVPQNLSASRPQDRQFILSSKKLLLSDSGFYLCAWRKFLGEQYFGPGTRLTVT.

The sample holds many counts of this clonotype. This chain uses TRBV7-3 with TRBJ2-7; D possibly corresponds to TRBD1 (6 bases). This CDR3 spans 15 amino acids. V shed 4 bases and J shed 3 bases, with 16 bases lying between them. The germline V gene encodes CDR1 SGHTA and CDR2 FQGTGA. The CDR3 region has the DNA TGTGCCAGCAGCTATCGGTCAGGGGCCGACTACGAGCAGTACTTC. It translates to CASSYRSGADYEQYF.

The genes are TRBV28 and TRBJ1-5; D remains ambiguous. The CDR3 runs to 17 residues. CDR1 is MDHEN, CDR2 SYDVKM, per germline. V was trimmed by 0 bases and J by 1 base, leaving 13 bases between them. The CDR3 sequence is CASSLWAGGVSNQPQHF. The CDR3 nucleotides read TGTGCCAGCAGTTTATGGGCAGGAGGAGTAAGCAATCAGCCCCAGCATTTT.

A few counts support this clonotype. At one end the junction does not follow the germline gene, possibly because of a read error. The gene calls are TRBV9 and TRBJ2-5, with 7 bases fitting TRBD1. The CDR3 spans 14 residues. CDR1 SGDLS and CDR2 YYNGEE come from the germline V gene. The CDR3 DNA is TGTGCCAGCAGCCCAGGGACAGTCCAAGAGGCCCAGTACTTC. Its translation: CASSPGTVQEAQYF.